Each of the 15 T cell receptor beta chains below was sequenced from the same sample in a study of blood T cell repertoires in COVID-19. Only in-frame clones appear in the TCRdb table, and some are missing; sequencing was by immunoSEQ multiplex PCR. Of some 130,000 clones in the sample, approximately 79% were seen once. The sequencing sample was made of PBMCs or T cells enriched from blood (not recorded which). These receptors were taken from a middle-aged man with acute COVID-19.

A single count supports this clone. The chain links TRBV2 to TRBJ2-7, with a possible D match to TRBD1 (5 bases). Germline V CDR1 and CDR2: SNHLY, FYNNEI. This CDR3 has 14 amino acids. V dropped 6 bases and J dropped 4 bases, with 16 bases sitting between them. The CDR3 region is CASSPEAGLYEQYF. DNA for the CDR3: TGTGCCAGCAGCCCCGAGGCAGGGTTATACGAGCAGTACTTC.

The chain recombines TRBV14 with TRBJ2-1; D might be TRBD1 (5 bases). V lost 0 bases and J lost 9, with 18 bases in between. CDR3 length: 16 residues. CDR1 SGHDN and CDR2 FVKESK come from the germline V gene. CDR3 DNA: TGTGCCAGCAGCCAAGAATTGCTGACTCCTACAGGTGAGCAGTTCTTC. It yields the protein CASSQELLTPTGEQFF.

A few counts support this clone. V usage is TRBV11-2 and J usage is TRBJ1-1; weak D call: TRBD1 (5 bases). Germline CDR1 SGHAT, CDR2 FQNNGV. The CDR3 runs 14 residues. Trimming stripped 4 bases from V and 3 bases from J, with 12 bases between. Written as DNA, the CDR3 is TGTGCCAGCAGCTGGGGGACTTTTTACACTGAAGCTTTCTTT. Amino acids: CASSWGTFYTEAFF.

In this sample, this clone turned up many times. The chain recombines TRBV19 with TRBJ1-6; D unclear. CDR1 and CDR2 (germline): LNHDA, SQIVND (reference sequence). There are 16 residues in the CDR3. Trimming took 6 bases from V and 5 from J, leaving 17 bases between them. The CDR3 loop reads CASSRGWFLDNSPLHF. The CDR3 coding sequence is TGTGCCAGTAGCCGAGGGTGGTTTTTGGATAATTCACCCCTCCACTTT. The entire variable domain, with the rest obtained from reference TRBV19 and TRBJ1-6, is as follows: DGGITQSPKYLFRKEGQNVTLSCEQNLNHDAMYWYRQDPGQGLRLIYYSQIVNDFQKGDIAEGYSVSREKKESFPLTVTSAQKNPTAFYLCASSRGWFLDNSPLHFGNGTRLTVT.

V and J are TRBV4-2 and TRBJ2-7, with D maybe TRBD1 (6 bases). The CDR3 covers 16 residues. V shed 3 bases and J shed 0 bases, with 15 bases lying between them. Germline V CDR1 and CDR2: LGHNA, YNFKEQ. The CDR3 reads CASSQVTGQSSYEQYF. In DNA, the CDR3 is TGTGCCAGCAGCCAGGTTACAGGACAGAGCTCCTACGAGCAGTACTTC.

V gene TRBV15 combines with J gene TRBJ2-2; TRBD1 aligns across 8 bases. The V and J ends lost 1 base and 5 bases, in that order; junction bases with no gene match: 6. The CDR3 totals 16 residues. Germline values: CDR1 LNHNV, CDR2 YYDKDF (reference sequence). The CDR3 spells CATSRVPDRATGELFF. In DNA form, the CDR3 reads TGTGCCACCAGCAGAGTTCCGGACAGGGCGACCGGGGAGCTGTTTTTT.

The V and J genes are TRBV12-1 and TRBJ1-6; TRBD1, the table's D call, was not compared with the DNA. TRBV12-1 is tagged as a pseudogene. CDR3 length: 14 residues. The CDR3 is CASSARVYGSPLHF. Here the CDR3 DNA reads TGTGCCAGCAGCGCCAGGGTTTATGGTTCACCCCTCCACTTT.

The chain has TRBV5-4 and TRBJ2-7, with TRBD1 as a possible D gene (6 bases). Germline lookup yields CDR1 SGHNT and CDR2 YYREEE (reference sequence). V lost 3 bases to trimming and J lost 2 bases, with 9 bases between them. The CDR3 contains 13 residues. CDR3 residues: CASSSGHAYEQYF. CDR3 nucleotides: TGTGCCAGCAGCTCGGGACACGCCTACGAGCAGTACTTC.

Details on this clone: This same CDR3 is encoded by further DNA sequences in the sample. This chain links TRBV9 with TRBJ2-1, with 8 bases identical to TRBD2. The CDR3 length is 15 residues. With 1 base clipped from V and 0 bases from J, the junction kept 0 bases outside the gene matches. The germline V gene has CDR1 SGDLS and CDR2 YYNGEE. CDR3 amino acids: CASSVSGSSYNEQFF. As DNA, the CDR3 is TGTGCCAGCAGCGTAAGCGGGAGCTCCTACAATGAGCAGTTCTTC.

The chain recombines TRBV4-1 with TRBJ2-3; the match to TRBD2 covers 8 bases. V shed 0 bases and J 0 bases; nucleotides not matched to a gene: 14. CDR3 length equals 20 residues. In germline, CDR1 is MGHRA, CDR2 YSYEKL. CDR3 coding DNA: TGCGCCAGCAGCCAAGAGAGGTTAGGGACTAGATTTAGGAGCACAGATACGCAGTATTTT. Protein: CASSQERLGTRFRSTDTQYF.

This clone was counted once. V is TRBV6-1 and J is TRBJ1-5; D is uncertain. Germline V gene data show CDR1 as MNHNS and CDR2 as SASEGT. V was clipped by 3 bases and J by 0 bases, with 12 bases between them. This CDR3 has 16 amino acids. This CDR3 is CASSEREGYSNQPQHF. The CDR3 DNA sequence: TGTGCCAGCAGTGAGAGGGAAGGATATAGCAATCAGCCCCAGCATTTT.

CDR3 DNA: TGTGCCAGCAGTGAAGGACTAGCGGTTCTCACAGATACGCAGTATTTT. Amino acid sequence: CASSEGLAVLTDTQYF. J is TRBJ2-3 and V is TRBV2; 9 nucleotides match TRBD2. Germline CDR1 reads SNHLY; CDR2 reads FYNNEI. This CDR3 contains 16 residues. After removal of 1 base from V and 2 bases from J, the junction contained 4 bases not matched to a gene.

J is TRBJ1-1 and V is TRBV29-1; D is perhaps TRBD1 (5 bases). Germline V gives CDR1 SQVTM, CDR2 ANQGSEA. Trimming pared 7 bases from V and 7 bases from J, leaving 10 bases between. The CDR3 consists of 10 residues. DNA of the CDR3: TGCAGCGCCTCACAGGATGAAGCTTTCTTT. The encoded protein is CSASQDEAFF.

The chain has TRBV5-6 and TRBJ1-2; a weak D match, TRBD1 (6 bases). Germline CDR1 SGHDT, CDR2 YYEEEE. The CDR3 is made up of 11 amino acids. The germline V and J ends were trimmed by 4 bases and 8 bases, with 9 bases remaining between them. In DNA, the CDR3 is TGTGCCAGCAGCGGAACAGGGGGCTACACCTTC. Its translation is CASSGTGGYTF. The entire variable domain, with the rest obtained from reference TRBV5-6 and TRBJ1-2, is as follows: DAGVTQSPTHLIKTRGQQVTLRCSPKSGHDTVSWYQQALGQGPQFIFQYYEEEERQRGNFPDRFSGHQFPNYSSELNVNALLLGDSALYLCASSGTGGYTFGSGTRLTVV.

The CDR3 loop reads CAIEGGQNQPQHF. DNA for the CDR3: TGTGCCATCGAAGGGGGACAGAATCAGCCCCAGCATTTT. This sequence joins TRBV6-4 and TRBJ1-5, with 7 bases aligning to TRBD1. In germline, CDR1 is MRHNA, CDR2 SNTAGT. V trimming: 10 bases; J trimming: 4 bases; junction bases outside the gene matches: 7. The CDR3 is 13 amino acids.